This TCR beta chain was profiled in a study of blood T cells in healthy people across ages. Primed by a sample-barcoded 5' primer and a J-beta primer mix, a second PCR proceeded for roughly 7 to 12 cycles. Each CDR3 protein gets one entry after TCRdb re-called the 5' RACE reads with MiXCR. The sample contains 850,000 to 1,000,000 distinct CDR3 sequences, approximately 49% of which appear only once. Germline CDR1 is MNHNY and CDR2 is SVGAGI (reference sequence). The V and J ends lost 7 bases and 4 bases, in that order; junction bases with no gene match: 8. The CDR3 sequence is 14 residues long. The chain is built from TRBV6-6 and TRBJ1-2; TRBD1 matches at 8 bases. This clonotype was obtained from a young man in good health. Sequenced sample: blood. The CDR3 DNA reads TGTGCCAGCACAAACCAGGGGGCAGGCTATGGCTACACCTTC. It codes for CASTNQGAGYGYTF.